This paragraph covers one TCR beta chain sequence. Antigen: not known. This sample was included in a study of T cells in Graves' hyperthyroidism and ophthalmopathy. Overall study: Once the initial diagnosis was made, peripheral blood was obtained before any treatment.

The CDR3 has 21 amino acids. Germline V gene sequence: CDR1 SGHTA, CDR2 FQGTGA. V was clipped by 0 bases and J by 0 bases; unmatched bases: 15. RNA transcripts provided the source from which TCR beta CDR3 regions were amplified. During a first-round RT-PCR of the TCR CDR3, the HTBI primer set was used. TCRdb re-called the multiplex PCR reads through MiXCR, storing one row per CDR3 protein. The data show some 210,000 distinct CDR3 sequences, with more than 15% seen just once and around 50% held by the top ten. Study results and caveats: With a median lead of around 6.7 months before onset, the model predicted ophthalmopathy. By a 13 V-J model, ophthalmopathy was set apart from stable hyperthyroidism.

The chain joins TRBV7-3 to TRBJ2-2, with 8 nucleotides matching TRBD2. The sequence derives from a middle-aged man with Graves' hyperthyroidism. Sequenced: blood. Here the CDR3 DNA reads TGTGCCAGCAGCTTAACGGCCGTGACGGGAGGGGCACCATCGAACACCGGGGAGCTGTTTTTT. Its translation is CASSLTAVTGGAPSNTGELFF.